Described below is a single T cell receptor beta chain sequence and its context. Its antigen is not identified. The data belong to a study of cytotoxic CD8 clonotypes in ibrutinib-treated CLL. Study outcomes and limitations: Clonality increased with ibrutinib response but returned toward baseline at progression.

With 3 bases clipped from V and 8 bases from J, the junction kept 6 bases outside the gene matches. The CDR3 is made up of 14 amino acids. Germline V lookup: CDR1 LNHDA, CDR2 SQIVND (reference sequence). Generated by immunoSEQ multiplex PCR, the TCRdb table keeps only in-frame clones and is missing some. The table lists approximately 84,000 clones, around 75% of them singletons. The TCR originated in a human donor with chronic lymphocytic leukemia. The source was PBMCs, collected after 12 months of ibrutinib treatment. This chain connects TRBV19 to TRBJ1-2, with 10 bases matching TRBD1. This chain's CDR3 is CASSMQGTGVGYTF. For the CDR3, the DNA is TGTGCCAGTAGTATGCAGGGGACAGGGGTCGGCTACACCTTC.